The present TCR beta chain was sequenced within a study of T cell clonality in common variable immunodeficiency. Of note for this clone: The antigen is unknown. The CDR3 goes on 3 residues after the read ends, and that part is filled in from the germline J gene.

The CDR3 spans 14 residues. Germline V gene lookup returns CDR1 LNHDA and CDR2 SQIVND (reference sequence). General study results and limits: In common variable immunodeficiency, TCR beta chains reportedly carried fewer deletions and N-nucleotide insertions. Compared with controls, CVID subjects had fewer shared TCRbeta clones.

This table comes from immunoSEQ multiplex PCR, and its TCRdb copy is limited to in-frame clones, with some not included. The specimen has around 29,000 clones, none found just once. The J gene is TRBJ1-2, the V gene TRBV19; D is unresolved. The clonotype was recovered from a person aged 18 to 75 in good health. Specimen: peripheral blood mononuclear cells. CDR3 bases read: TGTGCCAGTAGTGGTGGCGGGAGCACAGATACC. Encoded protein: CASSGGGSTDT. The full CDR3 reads CASSGGGSTDTYTF.